This is a list of T cell receptor beta chains from one sample in a study of blood T cell repertoires in COVID-19. Profiled with immunoSEQ multiplex PCR; TCRdb holds only in-frame clones, not every one. This sample has approximately 210,000 clones, with roughly 88% found just once. Sequencing was performed on peripheral blood. The receptor source for this set is a woman aged 40 to 50 who had recovered from COVID-19. CDR3s leave out the opening cysteine and the closing phenylalanine or tryptophan. For some rows the clone size is stated as once, few or many, or as a class when expanded; others skip it.

>TRBJ1-1|TRBV19|few
ASWTGIEAF
>TRBJ2-2|TRBV4-2|-
ASSQIMGLNTGELF
>TRBJ1-5|TRBV19|-
ASRFWTGSNQPQH
>TRBJ2-5|TRBV4-1|-
ASSQDTLAGVASQETQY
>TRBJ2-1|TRBV6-5|-
ASRTGQVYNEQF
>TRBJ2-7|TRBV7-8|-
ASSSLPRYEQY
>TRBJ1-6|TRBV6-5|-
ASTFHSPLH
>TRBJ2-5|TRBV6-5|few
ASSYSRLPQETQY
>TRBJ2-7|TRBV7-8|-
ASSLGVGQYYEQY
>TRBJ1-3|TRBV16|-
ASSPLRGARGNTIY
>TRBJ1-1|TRBV19|-
ASGDRATEAF
>TRBJ2-7|TRBV7-9|few
ASSPYTTGEQY
>TRBJ2-1|TRBV6-6|-
ATSGRANEQF
>TRBJ2-3|TRBV9|-
ASTSTQNSGSTDTQY
>TRBJ2-7|TRBV19|-
ASSRLAGGPHEQY
>TRBJ2-1|TRBV7-3|-
ASSSSGAQGNEQF
>TRBJ2-1|TRBV19|once
ASSIDLWGTPPNNEQF
>TRBJ2-3|TRBV25-1|-
ASSVTSGVDTQY
>TRBJ1-6|TRBV28|few
ASRQGQGAPLH
>TRBJ2-7|TRBV28|-
ASRPTRAGTYEQY
>TRBJ1-1|TRBV18|-
ASSFDRVNTEAF
>TRBJ2-1|TRBV6-4|-
ASSISGGSPAFPSYNEQF
>TRBJ2-7|TRBV6-1|-
ASSLDGSSYEQY
>TRBJ2-2|TRBV20-1|-
SASGGTVGELF
>TRBJ1-6|TRBV19|few
ASSAYHRDQPLH
>TRBJ1-6|TRBV19|-
ASSLQGSSYNSPLH
>TRBJ2-3|TRBV9|once
ASSDRGASTDTQY
>TRBJ1-1|TRBV30|-
AYLKDRGALNTEAF